This T cell receptor beta chain is from a study of CXCR3-negative and CXCR3-positive naive CD8 T cells. Study-level findings and limits: The study found more hydrophobic TRB CDR3s in CXCR3-positive naive cells than in CXCR3-negative naive cells.

Looked up from germline, CDR1 is SSHAT and CDR2 is FNYEAQ (reference sequence). This CDR3 has 13 amino acids. Researchers prepared the TRB cDNA libraries using 5' RACE with UMI labels. Following a re-call of the 5' RACE reads, TCRdb has one entry per CDR3 protein and lacks DNA. Its listing shows fewer than 80,000 distinct CDR3 sequences. As to this clonotype: Its antigen remains unknown.

The chain has TRBV7-7 and TRBJ2-5; TCRdb reports TRBD1, a call that lacks DNA to check it against. Sequencing input: naive CXCR3- CD8+ T cells from blood. Subset indicated: CD45RO-CCR7+CD27+CD95- naive CD8+ T cells lacking CXCR3 (TNR3-). The clonotype was recovered from a human donor in good health. Some clones in this sample may be carry-over from other donors' samples. The CDR3 loop is CASSNWDRETQYF.